Listed below are T cell receptor beta chains from one sample, sequenced in a study of vaccination and CD4 T cells after COVID-19. For these TCRs, the target antigens are not known. TCRdb re-derived calls from the PCR reads in MiXCR, one entry per CDR3 protein. The sample holds 25,000 or so distinct CDR3 sequences, roughly 53% seen once. The source material was CD4+ T cells from blood, cultured in vitro. The receptors derive from a human donor who had recovered from COVID-19. CDR3s include the opening cysteine and the closing phenylalanine or tryptophan. The D gene is left open where the match is weak. Only part of the rows carry a size: once, few, many, or a class if the clone is expanded.

length: 12; D: -; J: TRBJ2-2; size: -; V: TRBV30; CDR3: CAWRAQRGELFF; DNA: TGTGCCTGGAGAGCCCAGCGTGGGGAGCTGTTTTTT
length: 14; D: -; J: TRBJ2-7; size: -; V: TRBV28; CDR3: CASSSLGTFYEQYF; DNA: TGTGCCAGCAGTTCCTTGGGAACTTTCTACGAGCAGTACTTC
length: 14; D: TRBD2; J: TRBJ2-5; size: -; V: TRBV7-2; CDR3: CASRFPGGRETQYF; DNA: TGTGCCAGCAGATTCCCTGGCGGGAGAGAGACCCAGTACTTC
length: 14; D: -; J: TRBJ2-4; size: -; V: TRBV7-2; CDR3: CASSWGDRENIQYF; DNA: TGTGCCAGCAGCTGGGGGGACAGAGAAAACATTCAGTACTTC
length: 11; D: -; J: TRBJ1-1; size: few; V: TRBV7-6; CDR3: CASSSGEKAFF; DNA: TGTGCCAGCAGCTCGGGGGAAAAAGCTTTCTTT
length: 14; D: -; J: TRBJ1-6; size: -; V: TRBV7-9; CDR3: CASSLSGGLSPLHF; DNA: TGTGCCAGCAGCTTAAGTGGGGGCCTTTCACCCCTCCACTTT
length: 17; D: TRBD2; J: TRBJ2-2; size: -; V: TRBV20-1; CDR3: CSARGRLAGGNTGELFF; DNA: TGCAGTGCTAGAGGACGGCTAGCGGGGGGCAACACCGGGGAGCTGTTTTTT
length: 15; D: TRBD1; J: TRBJ1-3; size: -; V: TRBV24-1; CDR3: CATKPGQKNGNTIYF; DNA: TGTGCCACCAAACCGGGACAGAAAAATGGAAACACCATATATTTT
length: 16; D: TRBD2; J: TRBJ2-7; size: few; V: TRBV7-2; CDR3: CASSLVLAGGSGEQYF; DNA: TGTGCCAGCAGCTTAGTCCTAGCGGGAGGATCGGGTGAGCAGTACTTC
length: 17; D: -; J: TRBJ1-6; size: few; V: TRBV20-1; CDR3: CSARDRVSGTYNSPLHF; DNA: TGCAGTGCTAGAGATCGGGTCTCAGGGACCTATAATTCACCCCTCCACTTT
length: 15; D: -; J: TRBJ2-5; size: few; V: TRBV6-5; CDR3: CASSYSTAVQETQYF; DNA: TGTGCCAGCAGTTACTCGACGGCGGTTCAGGAGACCCAGTACTTC
length: 12; D: TRBD1; J: TRBJ1-2; size: -; V: TRBV6-2/TRBV6-3; CDR3: CASKKTGQGYTF; DNA: TGTGCCAGCAAGAAGACAGGGCAAGGCTACACCTTC
length: 14; D: -; J: TRBJ2-5; size: -; V: TRBV7-2; CDR3: CASSPAGSGETQYF; DNA: TGTGCCAGCAGCCCTGCAGGGAGCGGGGAGACCCAGTACTTC
length: 13; D: -; J: TRBJ1-1; size: few; V: TRBV20-1; CDR3: CSARMAWNTEAFF; DNA: TGCAGTGCCCGAATGGCGTGGAACACTGAAGCTTTCTTT
length: 14; D: TRBD1; J: TRBJ2-2; size: -; V: TRBV7-9; CDR3: CASSLIQGTGELFF; DNA: TGTGCCAGCAGCTTAATACAGGGGACCGGGGAGCTGTTTTTT
length: 13; D: TRBD1; J: TRBJ2-7; size: -; V: TRBV6-1; CDR3: CATRDRFIYEQYF; DNA: TGTGCCACCAGGGACAGATTCATTTACGAGCAGTACTTC
length: 12; D: -; J: TRBJ1-2; size: -; V: TRBV6-1; CDR3: CASSDWGNGYTF; DNA: TGTGCCAGCAGTGATTGGGGAAATGGCTACACCTTC
length: 12; D: TRBD2; J: TRBJ2-1; size: few; V: TRBV12-3/TRBV12-4; CDR3: CASSSSGRGQFF; DNA: TGTGCCAGCAGTAGTAGCGGGAGGGGACAGTTCTTC
length: 15; D: TRBD2; J: TRBJ2-3; size: -; V: TRBV11-2; CDR3: CASSLLERERGTQYF; DNA: TGTGCCAGCAGCTTGCTCGAGCGGGAGAGGGGTACGCAGTATTTT
length: 12; D: -; J: TRBJ1-2; size: -; V: TRBV20-1; CDR3: CSASRQDYGYTF; DNA: TGCAGTGCTAGTAGACAGGACTATGGCTACACCTTC
length: 14; D: TRBD1; J: TRBJ1-2; size: few; V: TRBV7-2; CDR3: CASSPRYRDRGYTF; DNA: TGTGCCAGCAGCCCGCGTTACAGGGACAGGGGCTACACCTTC
length: 17; D: TRBD2; J: TRBJ2-3; size: -; V: TRBV7-2; CDR3: CASSAHRGGGVSDTQYF; DNA: TGTGCCAGCAGCGCCCACCGTGGCGGGGGAGTATCGGATACGCAGTATTTT
length: 13; D: -; J: TRBJ1-6; size: -; V: TRBV20-1; CDR3: CSAPGKDNSPLHF; DNA: TGCAGTGCTCCTGGGAAGGATAATTCACCCCTCCACTTT
length: 14; D: -; J: TRBJ1-6; size: -; V: TRBV5-1; CDR3: CASSERTANSPLHF; DNA: TGCGCCAGCAGCGAACGGACAGCGAATTCACCCCTCCACTTT
length: 15; D: -; J: TRBJ1-2; size: -; V: TRBV7-9; CDR3: CASSSWTDANYGYTF; DNA: TGTGCCAGCAGCTCGTGGACGGATGCTAACTATGGCTACACCTTC
length: 15; D: -; J: TRBJ1-1; size: -; V: TRBV7-3; CDR3: CASSLIIASRAEAFF; DNA: TGTGCCAGCAGCTTAATTATCGCGTCGCGTGCTGAAGCTTTCTTT
length: 16; D: -; J: TRBJ1-1; size: once; V: TRBV7-8; CDR3: CASSLVASAGATEAFF; DNA: TGTGCCAGCAGCTTAGTTGCGTCCGCTGGGGCAACTGAAGCTTTCTTT
length: 16; D: -; J: TRBJ2-5; size: -; V: TRBV6-2/TRBV6-3; CDR3: CASSYLRRGTRETQYF; DNA: TGTGCCAGCAGTTACCTCCGCAGAGGGACCAGGGAGACCCAGTACTTC
length: 15; D: TRBD2; J: TRBJ2-1; size: -; V: TRBV28; CDR3: CASSSPRGGDNEQFF; DNA: TGTGCCAGCAGTTCCCCCCGGGGGGGAGACAATGAGCAGTTCTTC
length: 15; D: TRBD1; J: TRBJ1-5; size: -; V: TRBV4-2; CDR3: CASSQRQGDDQPQHF; DNA: TGTGCCAGCAGCCAACGACAGGGGGACGATCAGCCCCAGCATTTT
length: 16; D: -; J: TRBJ1-2; size: once; V: TRBV5-1; CDR3: CASSRGAGTEGDGYTF; DNA: TGCGCCAGCAGCCGTGGAGCAGGCACCGAGGGAGACGGCTACACCTTC
length: 14; D: -; J: TRBJ1-2; size: -; V: TRBV2; CDR3: CASSPRRDLTGYTF; DNA: TGTGCCAGCAGCCCCCGGAGGGATCTAACCGGCTACACCTTC